The 15 T cell receptor beta chains given below trace back to one sample, sequenced in a study of T cells in Graves' hyperthyroidism and ophthalmopathy (dated by TCRdb to about 2019). Libraries were constructed by multiplex PCR. Reads for this sample came from an Illumina HiSeq 2000. Amplification of TCR beta CDR3 regions was carried out from RNA transcripts. For the first round of RT-PCR on the TCR CDR3, the HTBI primer set was used together with the Qiagen OneStep RT-PCR kit. The public sequencing data were trimmed at Q25 with fastp and processed into clonotypes with MiXCR by TCRdb, which kept only in-frame beta chains. Rows with one shared CDR3 protein collapse into an entry with the most common genes and DNA. The table for this sample lists 300,000 to 450,000 distinct CDR3 sequences; approximately 15% of them were counted only once. About 11% of the sample rests with the top ten. Input material: blood. All receptors derive from a woman in her fifties or sixties with Graves' hyperthyroidism.

This clonotype occurred once. Possible read error: a much larger clone is one base away. The rearrangement links TRBV24-1 to TRBJ2-1, with D possibly being TRBD2 (5 bases). V was cut by 7 bases and J by 9 bases, with 12 bases left in between. CDR1 is KGHDR, CDR2 SFDVKD, per germline. CDR3 length: 12 amino acids. The CDR3: CATSILGSEQFF. CDR3 sequence (DNA): TGTGCCACCAGCATATTGGGGAGTGAGCAGTTCTTC.

The chain couples TRBV5-5 to TRBJ2-3; either TRBD1 or TRBD2 may supply D (7 bases each). From germline, CDR1 is SGHKS and CDR2 YYEKEE (reference sequence). The germline V and J ends were trimmed by 6 bases and 5 bases, with 13 bases remaining between them. The CDR3 is 13 amino acids. The CDR3 loop is CASTRGGIDTQYF. CDR3 DNA sequence: TGTGCCAGCACCAGGGGGGGTATAGATACGCAGTATTTT.

This sequence joins TRBV11-2 and TRBJ2-7; TRBD2 matches at 11 bases. Germline V CDR1 and CDR2: SGHAT, FQNNGV. The ends lost 6 bases at V and 3 bases at J; junction bases unmatched: 10. This CDR3 comprises 16 residues. The CDR3 is CASSYSASGRLYEQYF. Written as DNA, the CDR3 is TGTGCCAGCAGTTACTCGGCTAGCGGGAGGCTCTACGAGCAGTACTTC.

In its sample, this clonotype was seen many times. V gene TRBV30 combines with J gene TRBJ1-1; D ambiguous. V was trimmed by 3 bases and J by 8 bases, leaving 19 bases between them. CDR3 length: 14 residues. Germline V CDR1 and CDR2: GTSNPN, SVGIG (reference sequence). In nucleotides, the CDR3 is TGTGCCTGGAGAGAACTAGGTGCCAGCCAAGAAGCTTTCTTT. Translation: CAWRELGASQEAFF.

There are many counts of this clonotype. V is TRBV7-8 and J is TRBJ2-1, with 7 bases aligning to TRBD2. Trimming took 2 bases from V and 8 from J; bases not matched to a gene: 9. The CDR3 totals 15 residues. CDR1 and CDR2 from the germline V gene are SGHVS and FQNEAQ. The CDR3 here is CASSLYDLAAHEQFF. CDR3 sequence (DNA): TGTGCCAGCAGCTTATATGATCTAGCGGCACATGAGCAGTTCTTC.

The chain uses TRBV28 and TRBJ1-5; maybe TRBD1 (5 bases). The germline V gene encodes CDR1 MDHEN and CDR2 SYDVKM. The CDR3 is made up of 15 amino acids. V shed 4 bases and J shed 3 bases, with 13 bases lying between them. CDR3 in amino acids: CASSSQGDHNQPQHF. As DNA, the CDR3 is TGTGCCAGCAGTTCCCAGGGTGACCACAATCAGCCCCAGCATTTT. Variable domain in full (rest from reference TRBV28 and TRBJ1-5): DVKVTQSSRYLVKRTGEKVFLECVQDMDHENMFWYRQDPGLGLRLIYFSYDVKMKEKGDIPEGYSVSREKKERFSLILESASTNQTSMYLCASSSQGDHNQPQHFGDGTRLSIL.

This clonotype was observed a handful of times. One junction end disagrees with the germline gene, perhaps due to a read error. The chain carries TRBV12-3 or TRBV12-4 and TRBJ2-1, with 7 positions matching TRBD1. This CDR3 comprises 12 residues. The chain's CDR3 is CASSSNSGTVIF. CDR3 sequence (DNA): TGTGCCAGCAGTAGCAATTCCGGGACAGTTATCTTC.

This clonotype was seen at least ten times. This chain joins TRBV12-3 or TRBV12-4 and TRBJ2-3; 7 bases map to TRBD2. The junction had 10 bases not matched to a gene; V was cut back by 3 bases and J by 4 bases. The CDR3 has 16 amino acids. The CDR3 sequence is CASSFGTSVGADTQYF. For the CDR3, the DNA is TGTGCCAGCAGTTTTGGCACTAGCGTCGGGGCAGATACGCAGTATTTT.

CDR3 in DNA: TGTGCCAGCAGTGAGGCAGGGTCCAACAATGAGCAGTTCTTC. Its translation: CASSEAGSNNEQFF. This sequence joins TRBV6-1 and TRBJ2-1; D is possibly TRBD1 (5 bases). Germline CDR1 is MNHNS and CDR2 is SASEGT. The CDR3 runs 14 residues. V dropped 3 bases and J dropped 5 bases, with 11 bases sitting between them.

This CDR3 is CASSPSRTGEGGPQHF. Written as DNA, the CDR3 is TGTGCCAGCAGTCCATCTCGGACAGGGGAAGGTGGACCCCAGCATTTT. The genes are TRBV6-1 and TRBJ1-5; 9 bases agree with TRBD1. Germline V CDR1 and CDR2: MNHNS, SASEGT. J was trimmed by 10 bases and V by 5 bases; bases with no gene match: 15. The CDR3 totals 16 residues.

This clonotype was seen more than once but under ten times. CDR3 DNA: TGTGCCAGCGGGGAGCGGGAAAAACTGTTTTTT. As protein: CASGEREKLFF. This rearrangement joins TRBV6-2 or TRBV6-3 to TRBJ1-4; D is unclear. Germline V gene lookup returns CDR1 MNHEY and CDR2 SVGEGT. The CDR3 loop spans 11 amino acids. Trimming left V 8 bases short and J 8 bases short, with 9 bases between.

This clonotype was seen repeatedly, ten times or more. V and J are TRBV5-5 and TRBJ1-1; the D is unclear. Looked up from germline, CDR1 is SGHKS and CDR2 is YYEKEE (reference sequence). The CDR3 contains 14 residues. The V and J ends lost 0 bases and 2 bases respectively, with 8 bases between them. The CDR3 loop is CASSLDISNTEAFF. In DNA, the CDR3 is TGTGCCAGCAGCTTGGATATTAGTAACACTGAAGCTTTCTTT. Full variable domain (remainder filled in from reference TRBV5-5 and TRBJ1-1): DAGVTQSPTHLIKTRGQQVTLRCSPISGHKSVSWYQQVLGQGPQFIFQYYEKEERGRGNFPDRFSARQFPNYSSELNVNALLLGDSALYLCASSLDISNTEAFFGQGTRLTVV.

This clonotype was counted at least ten times. The genes are TRBV5-5 and TRBJ1-1, with D possibly being TRBD1 (6 bases). Between the trimmed V and J ends, which lost 4 bases and 4 bases, there was a span of 11 bases. The CDR3 totals 13 residues. The germline V gene has CDR1 SGHKS and CDR2 YYEKEE (reference sequence). The CDR3, as DNA: TGTGCCAGCAGCATAACAGGGCTCACTGAAGCTTTCTTT. This codes for CASSITGLTEAFF.

This clonotype was picked up many times. DNA for the CDR3: TGTGCCTGGAGCCCAGGGGCCGGGGGCTGGACTGAAGCTTTCTTT. It encodes CAWSPGAGGWTEAFF. The chain joins TRBV30 to TRBJ1-1; TRBD1 is a possible D gene (6 bases). Germline V gene data show CDR1 as GTSNPN and CDR2 as SVGIG (reference sequence). The germline V and J ends were trimmed by 3 bases and 5 bases, with 19 bases remaining between them. This CDR3 spans 15 amino acids.

This clonotype was counted only a few times. The chain is built from TRBV20-1 and TRBJ2-2; the match to TRBD2 covers 7 bases. Germline V gene lookup returns CDR1 DFQATT and CDR2 SNEGSKA (reference sequence). Trimming at V came to 2 bases and at J to 7 bases, leaving 7 bases not matched to a gene. This CDR3 has 14 amino acids. The CDR3, as DNA: TGCAGTGCTAGACCCGCGGGAGTGGTCGGGGAGCTGTTTTTT. As protein: CSARPAGVVGELFF.